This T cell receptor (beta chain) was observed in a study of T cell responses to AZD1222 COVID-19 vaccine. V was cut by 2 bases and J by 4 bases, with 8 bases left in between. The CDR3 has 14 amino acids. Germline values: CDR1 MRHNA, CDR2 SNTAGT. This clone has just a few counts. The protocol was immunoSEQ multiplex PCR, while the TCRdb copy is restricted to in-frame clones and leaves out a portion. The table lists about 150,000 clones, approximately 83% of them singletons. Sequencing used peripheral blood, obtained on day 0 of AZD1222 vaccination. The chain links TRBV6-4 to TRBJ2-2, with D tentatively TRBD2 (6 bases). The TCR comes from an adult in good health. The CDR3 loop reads CASSDRRGTGELFF. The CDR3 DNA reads TGTGCCAGCAGTGACCGGCGGGGCACCGGGGAGCTGTTTTTT.